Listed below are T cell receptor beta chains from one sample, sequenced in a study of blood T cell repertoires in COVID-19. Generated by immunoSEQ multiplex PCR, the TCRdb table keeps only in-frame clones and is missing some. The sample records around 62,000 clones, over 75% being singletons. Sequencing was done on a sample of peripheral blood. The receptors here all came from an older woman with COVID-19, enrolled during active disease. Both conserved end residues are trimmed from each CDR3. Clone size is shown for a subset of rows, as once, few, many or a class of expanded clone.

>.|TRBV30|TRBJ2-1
AWSVRAPPYNEQF
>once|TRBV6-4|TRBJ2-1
ASSASPAGVVEQF
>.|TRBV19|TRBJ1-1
ASSMRGITEAF
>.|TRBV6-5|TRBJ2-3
ASSFGLSYTDTQY
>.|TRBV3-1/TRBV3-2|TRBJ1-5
ASSPQGTVQH
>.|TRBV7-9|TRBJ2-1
ASSLLTGNEQF
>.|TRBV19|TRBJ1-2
ASSAGATYGYT
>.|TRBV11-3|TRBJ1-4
ASSPHPDRGREKLF
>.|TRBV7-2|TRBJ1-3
ASSQGQRNTIY
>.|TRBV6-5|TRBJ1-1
ASSYNRGREKAF
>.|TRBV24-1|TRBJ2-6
ATEKPTGTGGWLGANVLT
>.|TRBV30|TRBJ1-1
AWGPSGGQNTEAF
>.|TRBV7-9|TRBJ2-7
ASSSEAATDPYEQY
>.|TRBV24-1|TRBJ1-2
ATSDLRQDGYT
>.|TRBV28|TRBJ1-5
ASIGGTASQPQH
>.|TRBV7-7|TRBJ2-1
ASSLGAGEQF
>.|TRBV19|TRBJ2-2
ASKLALRRNTGELF
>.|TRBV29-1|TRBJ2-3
SPRLAGAPGVDTQY
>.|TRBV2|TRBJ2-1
ASSDPLADNEQF
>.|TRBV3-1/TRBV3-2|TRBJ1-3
ASSQDRGERVTGNTIY
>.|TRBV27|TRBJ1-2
ASSFHGQGAIGYT
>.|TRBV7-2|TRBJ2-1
ASSPELSSYNEQF
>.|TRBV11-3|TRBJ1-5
ASNPVGVPSNQPQH
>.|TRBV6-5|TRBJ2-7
ASSYSKSGQGYEQY
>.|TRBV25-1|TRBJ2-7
ASSARTSGTYEQY
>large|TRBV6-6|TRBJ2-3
ASTLAGGADTQY
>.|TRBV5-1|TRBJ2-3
ASSFPGEDTQY
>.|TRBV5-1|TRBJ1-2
ASTPGQRDNYGYT
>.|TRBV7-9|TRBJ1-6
ASSGQANSYNSPLH
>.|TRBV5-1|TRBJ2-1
ASSPGQGAIDEQF
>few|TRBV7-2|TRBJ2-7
ASSLFTGNYEQY
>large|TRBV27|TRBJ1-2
ASSLSVSTASYGYT
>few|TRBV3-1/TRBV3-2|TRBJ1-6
ASSPQGADSPLH
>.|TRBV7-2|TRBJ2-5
ASSLRVQLETQY
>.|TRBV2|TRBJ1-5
ASSGQGGNQPQH
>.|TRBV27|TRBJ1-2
ASSFGTGNGYT
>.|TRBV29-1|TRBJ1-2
SVWTEPDYGYT
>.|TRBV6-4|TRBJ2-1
ASSDVPWSVGAYNEQF
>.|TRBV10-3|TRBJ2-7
AISELQASYEQY
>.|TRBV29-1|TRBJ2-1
SVPGLLRYEQF
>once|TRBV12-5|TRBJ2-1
ASGPPGNPYNEQF